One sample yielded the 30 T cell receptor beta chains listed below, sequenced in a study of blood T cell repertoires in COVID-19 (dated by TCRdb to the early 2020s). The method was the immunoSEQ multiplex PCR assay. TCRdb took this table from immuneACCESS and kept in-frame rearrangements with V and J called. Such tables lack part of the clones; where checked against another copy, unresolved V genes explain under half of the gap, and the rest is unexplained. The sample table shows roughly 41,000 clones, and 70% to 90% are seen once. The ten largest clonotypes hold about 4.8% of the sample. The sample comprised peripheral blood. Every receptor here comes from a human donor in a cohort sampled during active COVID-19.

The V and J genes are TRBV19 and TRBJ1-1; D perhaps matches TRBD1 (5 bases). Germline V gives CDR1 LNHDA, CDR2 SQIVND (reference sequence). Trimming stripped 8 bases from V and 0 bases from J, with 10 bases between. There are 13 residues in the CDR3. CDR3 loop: CASSKTVNTEAFF. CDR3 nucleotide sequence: TGTGCCAGTTCAAAGACAGTGAACACTGAAGCTTTCTTT. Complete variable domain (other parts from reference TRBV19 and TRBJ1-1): DGGITQSPKYLFRKEGQNVTLSCEQNLNHDAMYWYRQDPGQGLRLIYYSQIVNDFQKGDIAEGYSVSREKKESFPLTVTSAQKNPTAFYLCASSKTVNTEAFFGQGTRLTVV.

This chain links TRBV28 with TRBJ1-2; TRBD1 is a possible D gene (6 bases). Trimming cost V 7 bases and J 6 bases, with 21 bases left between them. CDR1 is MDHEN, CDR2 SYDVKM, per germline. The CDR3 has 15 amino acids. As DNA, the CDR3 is TGTGCCAGCACCAACTTAGGACAGATGTATCATGGCTACACCTTC. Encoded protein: CASTNLGQMYHGYTF.

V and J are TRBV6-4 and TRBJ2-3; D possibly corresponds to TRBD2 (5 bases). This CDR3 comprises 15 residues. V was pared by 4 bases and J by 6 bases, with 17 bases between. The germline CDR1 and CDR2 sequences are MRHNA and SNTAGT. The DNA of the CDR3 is TGTGCCAGCAGTGCCCCGGGGTCTCCCCGGGATACGCAGTATTTT. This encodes CASSAPGSPRDTQYF.

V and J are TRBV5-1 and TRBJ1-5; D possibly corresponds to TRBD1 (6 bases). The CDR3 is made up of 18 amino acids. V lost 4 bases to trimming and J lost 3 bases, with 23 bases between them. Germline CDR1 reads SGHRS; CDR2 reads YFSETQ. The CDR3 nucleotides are TGCGCCAGCAGCCGGACCCGGTTGAGGACAGTTGTCAATCAGCCCCAGCATTTT. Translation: CASSRTRLRTVVNQPQHF.

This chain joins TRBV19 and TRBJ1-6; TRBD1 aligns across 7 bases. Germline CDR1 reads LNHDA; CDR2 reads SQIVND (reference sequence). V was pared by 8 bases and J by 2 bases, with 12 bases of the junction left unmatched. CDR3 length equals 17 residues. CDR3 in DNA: TGTGCCAGTCGGACAGGACACCTAACGGCCTATAATTCACCCCTCCACTTT. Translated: CASRTGHLTAYNSPLHF. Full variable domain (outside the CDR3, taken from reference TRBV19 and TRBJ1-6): DGGITQSPKYLFRKEGQNVTLSCEQNLNHDAMYWYRQDPGQGLRLIYYSQIVNDFQKGDIAEGYSVSREKKESFPLTVTSAQKNPTAFYLCASRTGHLTAYNSPLHFGNGTRLTVT.

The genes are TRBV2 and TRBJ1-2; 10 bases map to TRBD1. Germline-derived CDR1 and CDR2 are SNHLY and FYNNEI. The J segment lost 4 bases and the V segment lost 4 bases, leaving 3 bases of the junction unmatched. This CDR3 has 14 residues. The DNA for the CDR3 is TGTGCCAGCAGTGTGGGACAGGGGCCCTATGGCTACACCTTC. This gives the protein CASSVGQGPYGYTF.

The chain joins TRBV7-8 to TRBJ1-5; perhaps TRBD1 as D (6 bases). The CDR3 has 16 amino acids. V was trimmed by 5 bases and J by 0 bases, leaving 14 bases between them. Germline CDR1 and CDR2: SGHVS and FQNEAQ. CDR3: CASSALTGYSNQPQHF. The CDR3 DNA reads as TGTGCCAGCAGCGCCCTGACAGGATATAGCAATCAGCCCCAGCATTTT.

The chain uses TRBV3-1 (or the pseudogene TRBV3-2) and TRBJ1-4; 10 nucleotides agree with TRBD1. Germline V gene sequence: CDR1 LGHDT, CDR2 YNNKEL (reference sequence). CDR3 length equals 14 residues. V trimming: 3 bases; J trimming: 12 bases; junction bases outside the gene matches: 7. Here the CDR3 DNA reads TGTGCCAGCAGCCAGGGACAGGGGCATTCGGAACTGTTTTTT. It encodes CASSQGQGHSELFF.

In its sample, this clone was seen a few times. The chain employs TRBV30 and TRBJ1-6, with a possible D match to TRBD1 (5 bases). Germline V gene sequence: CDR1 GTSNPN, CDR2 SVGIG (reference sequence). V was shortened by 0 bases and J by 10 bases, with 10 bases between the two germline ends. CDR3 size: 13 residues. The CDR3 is CAWSVLGGSPLHF. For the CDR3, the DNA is TGTGCCTGGAGTGTATTGGGGGGATCACCCCTCCACTTT. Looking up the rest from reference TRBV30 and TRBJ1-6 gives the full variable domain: SQTIHQWPATLVQPVGSPLSLECTVEGTSNPNLYWYRQAAGRGLQLLFYSVGIGQISSEVPQNLSASRPQDRQFILSSKKLLLSDSGFYLCAWSVLGGSPLHFGNGTRLTVT.

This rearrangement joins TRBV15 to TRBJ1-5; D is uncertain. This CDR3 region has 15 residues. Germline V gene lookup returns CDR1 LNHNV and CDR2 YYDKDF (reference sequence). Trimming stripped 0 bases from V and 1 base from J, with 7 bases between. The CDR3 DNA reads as TGTGCCACCAGCAGAGATCTCAGAAGCAATCAGCCCCAGCATTTT. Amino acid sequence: CATSRDLRSNQPQHF.

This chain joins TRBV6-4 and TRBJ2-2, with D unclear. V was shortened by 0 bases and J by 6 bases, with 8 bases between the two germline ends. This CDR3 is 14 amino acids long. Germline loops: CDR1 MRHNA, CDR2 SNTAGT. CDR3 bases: TGTGCCAGCAGTGACTCGATGGCGGCCGGGGAGCTGTTTTTT. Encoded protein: CASSDSMAAGELFF.

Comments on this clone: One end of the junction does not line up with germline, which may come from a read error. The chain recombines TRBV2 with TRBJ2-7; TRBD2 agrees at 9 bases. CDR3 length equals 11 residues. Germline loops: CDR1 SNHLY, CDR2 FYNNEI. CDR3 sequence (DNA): TGTGCCAGCAGTGCAAGTCTAGCGGGATCATTC. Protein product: CASSASLAGSF.

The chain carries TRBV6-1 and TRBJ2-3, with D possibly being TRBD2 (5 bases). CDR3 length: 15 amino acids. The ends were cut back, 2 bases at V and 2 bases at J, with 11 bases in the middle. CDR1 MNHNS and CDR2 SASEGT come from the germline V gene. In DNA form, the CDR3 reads TGTGCCAGCAGTGAATCCCGCGGGTACACAGATACGCAGTATTTT. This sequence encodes CASSESRGYTDTQYF.

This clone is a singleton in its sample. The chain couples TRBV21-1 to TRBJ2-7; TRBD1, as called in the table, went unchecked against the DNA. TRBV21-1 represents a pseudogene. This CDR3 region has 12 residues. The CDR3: CASSPHRDEQYF. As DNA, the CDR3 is TGTGCCAGCAGCCCCCACAGGGACGAGCAGTACTTC.

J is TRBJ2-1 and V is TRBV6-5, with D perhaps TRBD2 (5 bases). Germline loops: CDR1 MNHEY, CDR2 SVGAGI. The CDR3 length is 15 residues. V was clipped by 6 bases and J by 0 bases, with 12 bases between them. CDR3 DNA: TGTGCCAGCAGGGCCCTAGGGAGCTCCTACAATGAGCAGTTCTTC. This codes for CASRALGSSYNEQFF.

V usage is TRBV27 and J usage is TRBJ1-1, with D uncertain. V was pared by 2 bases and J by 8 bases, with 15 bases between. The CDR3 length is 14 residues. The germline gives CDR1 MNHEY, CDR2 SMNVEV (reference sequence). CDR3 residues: CASSLKVMGSEAFF. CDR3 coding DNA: TGTGCCAGCAGTTTAAAGGTTATGGGGAGCGAAGCTTTCTTT.

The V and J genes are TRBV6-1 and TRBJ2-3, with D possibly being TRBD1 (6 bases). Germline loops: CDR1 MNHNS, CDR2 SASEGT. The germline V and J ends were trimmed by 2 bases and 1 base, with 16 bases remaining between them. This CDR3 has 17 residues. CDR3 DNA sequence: TGTGCCAGCAGTGAACGAGGGGGATTCATTGGCACAGATACGCAGTATTTT. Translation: CASSERGGFIGTDTQYF.

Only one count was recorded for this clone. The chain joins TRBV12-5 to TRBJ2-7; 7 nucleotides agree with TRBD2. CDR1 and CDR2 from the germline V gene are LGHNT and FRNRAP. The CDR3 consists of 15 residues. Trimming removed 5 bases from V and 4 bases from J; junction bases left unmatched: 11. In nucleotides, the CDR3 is TGTGCTAGTGGTACCCCGGGACTATTGCGGTACGAGCAGTACTTC. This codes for CASGTPGLLRYEQYF.

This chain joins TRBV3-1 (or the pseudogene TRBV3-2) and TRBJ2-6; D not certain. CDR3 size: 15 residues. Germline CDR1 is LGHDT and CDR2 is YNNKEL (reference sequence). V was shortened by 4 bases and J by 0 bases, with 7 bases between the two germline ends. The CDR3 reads CASSLSGSGANVLTF. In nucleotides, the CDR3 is TGTGCCAGCAGCCTATCGGGCTCTGGGGCCAACGTCCTGACTTTC.

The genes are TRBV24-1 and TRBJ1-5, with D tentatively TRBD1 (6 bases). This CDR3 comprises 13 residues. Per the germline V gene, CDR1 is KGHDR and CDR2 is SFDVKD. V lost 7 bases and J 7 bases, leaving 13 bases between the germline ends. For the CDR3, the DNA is TGTGCCACCAGGCAGGGGACGGGACAGCCCCAGCATTTT. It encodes CATRQGTGQPQHF.

For the CDR3, the DNA is TGTGCCTGGAGTGCGTCTAGAGGCGAGCAGTACTTC. Translating gives CAWSASRGEQYF. The gene calls are TRBV30 and TRBJ2-7; D is unclear. The CDR3 spans 12 residues. V was trimmed by 1 base and J by 6 bases, leaving 10 bases between them. Germline lookup yields CDR1 GTSNPN and CDR2 SVGIG (reference sequence). Complete variable domain (other parts from reference TRBV30 and TRBJ2-7): SQTIHQWPATLVQPVGSPLSLECTVEGTSNPNLYWYRQAAGRGLQLLFYSVGIGQISSEVPQNLSASRPQDRQFILSSKKLLLSDSGFYLCAWSASRGEQYFGPGTRLTVT.

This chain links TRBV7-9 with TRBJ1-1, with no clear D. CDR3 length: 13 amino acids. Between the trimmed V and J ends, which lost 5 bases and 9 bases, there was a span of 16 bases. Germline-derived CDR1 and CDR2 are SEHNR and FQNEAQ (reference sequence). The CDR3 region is CASSLRAAGKAFF. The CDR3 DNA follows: TGTGCCAGCAGCCTCCGGGCTGCGGGTAAAGCTTTCTTT.

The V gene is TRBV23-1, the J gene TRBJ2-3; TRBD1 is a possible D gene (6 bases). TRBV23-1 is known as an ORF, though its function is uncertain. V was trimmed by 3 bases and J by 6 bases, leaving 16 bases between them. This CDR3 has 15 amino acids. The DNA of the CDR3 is TGCGCCAGCAGTCACGACAGGAGATATTGGGATACGCAGTATTTT. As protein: CASSHDRRYWDTQYF.

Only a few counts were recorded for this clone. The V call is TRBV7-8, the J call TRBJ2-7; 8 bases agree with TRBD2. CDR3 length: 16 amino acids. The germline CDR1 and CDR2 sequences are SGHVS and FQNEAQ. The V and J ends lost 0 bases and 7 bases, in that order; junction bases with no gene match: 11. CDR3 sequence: CASSLAPREGLGEQYF. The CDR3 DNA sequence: TGTGCCAGCAGCTTAGCGCCCCGGGAGGGCTTAGGGGAGCAGTACTTC.

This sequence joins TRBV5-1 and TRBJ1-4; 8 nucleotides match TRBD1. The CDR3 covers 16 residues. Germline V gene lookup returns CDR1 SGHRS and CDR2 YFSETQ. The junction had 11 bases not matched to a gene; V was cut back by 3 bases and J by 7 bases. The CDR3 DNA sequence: TGCGCCAGCAGCTGGACAGGGAGGGGGGTTGGTGAAAAACTGTTTTTT. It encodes CASSWTGRGVGEKLFF.

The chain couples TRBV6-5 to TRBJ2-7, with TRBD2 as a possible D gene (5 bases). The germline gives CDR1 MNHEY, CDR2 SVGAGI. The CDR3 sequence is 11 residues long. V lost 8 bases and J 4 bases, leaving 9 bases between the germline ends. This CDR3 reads CASRGLYEQYF. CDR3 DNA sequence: TGTGCCAGCCGGGGATTATACGAGCAGTACTTC.

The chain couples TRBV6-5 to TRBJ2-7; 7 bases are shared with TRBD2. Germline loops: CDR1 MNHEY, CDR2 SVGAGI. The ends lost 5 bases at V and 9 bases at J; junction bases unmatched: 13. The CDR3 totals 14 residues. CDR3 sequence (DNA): TGTGCCAGCAGTCAAACCTTGCTAGCGGCTAGGCAGTACTTC. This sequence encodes CASSQTLLAARQYF.

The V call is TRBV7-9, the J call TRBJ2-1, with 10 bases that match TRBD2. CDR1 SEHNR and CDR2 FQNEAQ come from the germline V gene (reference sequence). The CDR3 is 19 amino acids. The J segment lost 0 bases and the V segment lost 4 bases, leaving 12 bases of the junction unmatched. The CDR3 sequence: CASSSGGSGRSSSYNEQFF. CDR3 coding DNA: TGTGCCAGCAGCTCGGGGGGTAGCGGGAGGTCGAGCTCCTACAATGAGCAGTTCTTC. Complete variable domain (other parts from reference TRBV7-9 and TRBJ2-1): DTGVSQNPRHKITKRGQNVTFRCDPISEHNRLYWYRQTLGQGPEFLTYFQNEAQLEKSRLLSDRFSAERPKGSFSTLEIQRTEQGDSAMYLCASSSGGSGRSSSYNEQFFGPGTRLTVL.

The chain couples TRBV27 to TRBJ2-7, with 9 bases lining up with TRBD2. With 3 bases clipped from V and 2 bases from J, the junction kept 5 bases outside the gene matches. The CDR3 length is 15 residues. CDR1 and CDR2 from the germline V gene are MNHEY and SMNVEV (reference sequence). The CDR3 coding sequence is TGTGCCAGCAGTTTCAGGCGGGAGGGCCCCTACGAGCAGTACTTC. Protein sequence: CASSFRREGPYEQYF.

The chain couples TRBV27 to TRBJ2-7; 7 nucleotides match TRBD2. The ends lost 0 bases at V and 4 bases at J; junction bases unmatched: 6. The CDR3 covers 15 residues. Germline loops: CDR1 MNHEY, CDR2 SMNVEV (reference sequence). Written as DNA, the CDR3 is TGTGCCAGCAGTTTATCCCCGGGACTATGGTACGAGCAGTACTTC. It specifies CASSLSPGLWYEQYF.